This passage covers 2 T cell receptor beta chains from one sample sequenced in a study of long-term antiretroviral therapy in people with HIV. Version v3.0 of the immunoSEQ assay ran at survey level. Libraries were prepared by immunoSEQ multiplex PCR; TCRdb keeps only in-frame clonotypes and omits some of them. The profile shows over 20,000 clones, around 80% of them singletons. The source was unsorted PBMCs, collected 3 years after starting antiretroviral therapy. These receptors were collected from a man aged 18 to 35 with HIV.

The V gene is TRBV2, the J gene TRBJ2-2; D unresolved. The CDR3 consists of 13 residues. The germline V gene has CDR1 SNHLY and CDR2 FYNNEI. V lost 9 bases and J 4 bases, leaving 12 bases between the germline ends. CDR3 in DNA: TGTGCCAGTACGGTGCCAGGCACCGGGGAGCTGTTTTTT. Residues: CASTVPGTGELFF. The whole variable domain, filled in from reference TRBV2 and TRBJ2-2, reads EPEVTQTPSHQVTQMGQEVILRCVPISNHLYFYWYRQILGQKVEFLVSFYNNEISEKSEIFDDQFSVERPDGSNFTLKIRSTKLEDSAMYFCASTVPGTGELFFGEGSRLTVL.

V usage is TRBV28 and J usage is TRBJ2-2; 9 bases fit TRBD1. Unmatched junction bases numbered 5, after V lost 5 bases and J lost 4 bases. This CDR3 contains 15 residues. Germline V gene sequence: CDR1 MDHEN, CDR2 SYDVKM. The CDR3 sequence: CASSPRDRVTGELFF. The DNA for the CDR3 is TGTGCCAGCAGTCCTAGGGACAGGGTCACCGGGGAGCTGTTTTTT.